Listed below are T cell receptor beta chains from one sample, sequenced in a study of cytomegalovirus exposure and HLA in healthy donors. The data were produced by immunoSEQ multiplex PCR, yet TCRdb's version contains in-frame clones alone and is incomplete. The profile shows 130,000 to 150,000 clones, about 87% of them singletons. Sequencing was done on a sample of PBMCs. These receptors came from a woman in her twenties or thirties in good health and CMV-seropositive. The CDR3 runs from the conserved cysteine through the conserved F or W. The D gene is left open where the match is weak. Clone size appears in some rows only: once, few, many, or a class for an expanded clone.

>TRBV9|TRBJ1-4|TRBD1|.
CASSETSGTGAAASEKLFF
TGTGCCAGCAGCGAAACTTCCGGGACAGGGGCCGCCGCTAGTGAAAAACTGTTTTTT
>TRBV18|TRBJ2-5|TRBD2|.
CASSPPTSGGRQTQYF
TGTGCCAGCTCACCGCCGACTAGCGGAGGAAGACAGACCCAGTACTTC
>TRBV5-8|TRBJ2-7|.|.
CASSRGDTSSDSYEQYF
TGTGCCAGCAGCAGAGGGGACACATCTAGTGACTCCTACGAGCAGTACTTC
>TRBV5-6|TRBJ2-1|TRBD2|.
CASSPPFSGRAHNEQFF
TGTGCCAGCAGCCCTCCGTTTAGCGGGAGGGCCCACAATGAGCAGTTCTTC
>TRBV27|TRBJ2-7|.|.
CASSLSVVGEYEQYF
TGTGCCAGCAGTTTATCGGTTGTTGGGGAGTACGAGCAGTACTTC
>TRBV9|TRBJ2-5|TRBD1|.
CASSGGQGLETQYF
TGTGCCAGCAGCGGGGGACAGGGGCTGGAGACCCAGTACTTC
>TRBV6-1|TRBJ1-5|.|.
CASGRGYQPQHF
TGTGCCTCAGGGAGGGGTTATCAGCCCCAGCATTTT
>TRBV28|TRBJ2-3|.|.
CASRLGRAGDTQYF
TGTGCCAGCAGGCTGGGGCGAGCAGGAGATACGCAGTATTTT
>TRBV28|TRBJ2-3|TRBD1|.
CASSFEGTERDTQYF
TGTGCCAGCAGCTTCGAGGGGACAGAAAGAGATACGCAGTATTTT
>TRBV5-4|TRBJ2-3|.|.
CASSPRGGSLTDTQYF
TGTGCCAGCAGCCCTCGAGGGGGTTCCCTCACAGATACGCAGTATTTT
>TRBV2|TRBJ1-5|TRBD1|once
CASSEWTGDNQPQHF
TGTGCCAGCAGTGAGTGGACAGGTGACAATCAGCCCCAGCATTTT
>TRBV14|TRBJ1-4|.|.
CASSLQLGTNEKLFF
TGTGCCAGCAGCCTCCAACTCGGAACTAATGAAAAACTGTTTTTT
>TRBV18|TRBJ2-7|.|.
CASSQDSGPRGEQYF
TGTGCCAGCTCACAGGACTCCGGGCCCCGGGGGGAGCAGTACTTC
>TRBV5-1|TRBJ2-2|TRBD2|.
CASEPSAGGDTGELFF
TGCGCCAGCGAACCTTCAGCGGGAGGGGACACCGGGGAGCTGTTTTTT
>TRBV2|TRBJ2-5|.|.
CASSERGYGETQYF
TGTGCCAGCAGTGAAAGAGGGTACGGTGAGACCCAGTACTTC
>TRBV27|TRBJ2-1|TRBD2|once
CASSYGGRAPYEQFF
TGTGCCAGCAGTTATGGCGGGAGGGCCCCGTATGAGCAGTTCTTC
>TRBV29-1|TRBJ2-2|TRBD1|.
CSVRTGGRGTGELFF
TGCAGCGTCCGTACAGGGGGTAGGGGCACCGGGGAGCTGTTTTTT
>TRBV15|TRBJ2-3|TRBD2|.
CATSLQESGGQEDTQYF
TGTGCCACCAGCTTGCAGGAGAGCGGGGGGCAAGAAGATACGCAGTATTTT
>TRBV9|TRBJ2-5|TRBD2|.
CASSDSSGLRETQYF
TGTGCCAGCAGCGACTCTAGCGGCCTTCGGGAGACCCAGTACTTC
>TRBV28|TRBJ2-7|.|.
CASSPGVPYEQYF
TGTGCCAGCAGTCCAGGGGTCCCCTACGAGCAGTACTTC
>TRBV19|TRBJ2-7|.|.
CASSIFEGESYEQYF
TGTGCCAGTAGTATATTTGAGGGGGAATCCTACGAGCAGTACTTC
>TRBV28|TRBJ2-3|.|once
CASSSSTSPDTQYF
TGTGCCAGCAGTTCCTCAACTAGTCCAGATACGCAGTATTTT
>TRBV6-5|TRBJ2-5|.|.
CASSYSMGSLQETQYF
TGTGCCAGCAGTTACTCGATGGGCAGCCTCCAAGAGACCCAGTACTTC
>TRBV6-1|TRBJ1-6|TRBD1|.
CASRAGGISPLHF
TGTGCCAGCCGAGCAGGGGGAATTTCACCCCTCCACTTT
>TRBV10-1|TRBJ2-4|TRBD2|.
CASSESGLADNKNIQYF
TGCGCCAGCAGTGAGTCAGGGCTAGCGGACAACAAAAACATTCAGTACTTC
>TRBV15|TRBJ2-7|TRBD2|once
CATSRLTSGNYEQYF
TGTGCCACCAGCAGACTGACTAGCGGGAACTACGAGCAGTACTTC
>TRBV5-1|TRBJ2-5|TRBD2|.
CASSSSVGGQETQYF
TGCGCCAGCAGCTCCTCGGTCGGGGGGCAAGAGACCCAGTACTTC
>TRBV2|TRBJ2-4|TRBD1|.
CASSDTDRGLAKNIQYF
TGTGCCAGCAGTGACACAGACAGGGGTCTAGCCAAAAACATTCAGTACTTC
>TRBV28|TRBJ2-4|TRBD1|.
CASSTGTGWAKNIQYF
TGTGCCAGCAGTACCGGGACAGGGTGGGCCAAAAACATTCAGTACTTC
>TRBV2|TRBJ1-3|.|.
CASSPLGGPGNTIYF
TGTGCCAGCAGCCCCCTGGGGGGACCTGGAAACACCATATATTTT
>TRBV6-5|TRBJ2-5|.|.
CASSTGTGKETQYF
TGTGCCAGCAGTACCGGGACTGGGAAAGAGACCCAGTACTTC
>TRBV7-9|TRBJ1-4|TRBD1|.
CASSPPGQGKEKLFF
TGTGCCAGCAGCCCTCCGGGACAGGGAAAAGAAAAACTGTTTTTT
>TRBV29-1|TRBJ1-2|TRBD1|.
CSSTGTGNYGYTF
TGCAGCTCCACAGGGACAGGGAACTATGGCTACACCTTC
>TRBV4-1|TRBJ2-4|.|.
CASSPMLVAKNIQYF
TGCGCCAGCAGCCCCATGCTAGTGGCCAAAAACATTCAGTACTTC
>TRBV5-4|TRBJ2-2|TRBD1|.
CASRRGGPDSRSGELFF
TGTGCCAGCAGGAGAGGGGGCCCCGACAGTCGTAGCGGGGAGCTGTTTTTT